This T cell receptor beta chain was identified in a study of vaccination effects on CD4 cells after COVID-19. Sequencing in the ViraFEST assay came after antigen-specific CD4+ T cells had been expanded with viral peptide pools, which were used to stimulate PBMC. Culturing for around eleven days preceded CD4+ T cell isolation. Vaccine administered to participants consisted of two doses of either BNT162b2 or mRNA-1273. This clone was observed a handful of times. Its specificity is not known. The CDR3 is 15 residues long. The method was immunoSEQ multiplex PCR; TCRdb's version includes in-frame clones alone and lacks a portion of them. The repertoire holds 20,000 to 30,000 clones, about three quarters seen once, with around 6.5% in the top ten.

The sample was CD4+ T cells from PBMCs cultured with SARS-CoV-2 spike peptides, taken after COVID-19 vaccination. This chain connects TRBV21-1 to TRBJ1-5. TRBV21-1 is labeled a pseudogene. This clonotype was sampled from a human donor who received a COVID-19 vaccine. Some clones in this sample may be carry-over from other donors' samples. The CDR3 region is CASSKQGRCNQPQHF. The CDR3 DNA is TGTGCCAGCAGCAAACAGGGGAGGTGCAATCAGCCCCAGCATTTT.